Presented here are 18 T cell receptor beta chains from one specimen sequenced in a study of cytomegalovirus exposure and HLA in healthy donors. The method was immunoSEQ multiplex PCR; TCRdb's version includes in-frame clones alone and lacks a portion of them. The sample has 110,000 to 150,000 clones; approximately 94% are singletons. The specimen was PBMCs. Receptor source: a man younger than 30 in good health and CMV-seropositive.

The chain links TRBV7-2 to TRBJ2-7; tentatively, D is TRBD2 (5 bases). V was shortened by 4 bases and J by 5 bases, with 12 bases between the two germline ends. There are 13 residues in the CDR3. CDR1 and CDR2 from the germline V gene are SGHTA and FQGNSA. The CDR3 nucleotides read TGTGCCAGCAGCTACGCTCGGGGAGACGAGCAGTACTTC. Protein product: CASSYARGDEQYF.

This chain connects TRBV5-1 to TRBJ1-4, with TRBD1 matching over 8 bases. V shed 4 bases and J 3 bases; nucleotides not matched to a gene: 11. The CDR3 loop spans 17 amino acids. Germline CDR1 is SGHRS and CDR2 is YFSETQ. DNA for the CDR3: TGCGCCAGCAGCCACGGGGACAGGAGGTCGGCTAATGAAAAACTGTTTTTT. This sequence encodes CASSHGDRRSANEKLFF.

The chain uses TRBV28 and TRBJ1-6; D is undetermined. The CDR3 is 17 residues long. With 7 bases removed from V and 4 bases from J, the gap between germline ends came to 20 bases. Germline CDR1 reads MDHEN; CDR2 reads SYDVKM. CDR3 DNA sequence: TGTGCCAGCAACCCATTGCTCAGAGGCCTTTATAATTCACCCCTCCACTTT. The encoded protein is CASNPLLRGLYNSPLHF.

The gene calls are TRBV15 and TRBJ1-1; no definite D call. Germline V lookup: CDR1 LNHNV, CDR2 YYDKDF (reference sequence). Trimming stripped 3 bases from V and 5 bases from J, with 16 bases between. CDR3 length equals 15 residues. The CDR3 region has the DNA TGTGCCACCAGCAGGGGAGGACCATACGGGACTGAAGCTTTCTTT. Translation gives CATSRGGPYGTEAFF.

J is TRBJ1-2 and V is TRBV27; maybe TRBD1 (5 bases). The CDR3 spans 14 residues. Looked up from germline, CDR1 is MNHEY and CDR2 is SMNVEV (reference sequence). Trimming removed 2 bases from V and 9 bases from J, with 16 bases in between. CDR3 in DNA: TGTGCCAGCAGTTTAAGGGAGGGGACCTCTAGCTACACCTTC. It specifies CASSLREGTSSYTF.

The chain employs TRBV7-9 and TRBJ2-5, with 13 positions matching TRBD2. The CDR3 runs to 16 residues. Germline assignment: CDR1 SEHNR and CDR2 FQNEAQ (reference sequence). Trimming removed 3 bases from V and 6 bases from J; junction bases left unmatched: 7. The CDR3 coding sequence is TGTGCCAGCAGCTTGGGACTAGCGGGGCCCGAGAAGACCCAGTACTTC. Its protein is CASSLGLAGPEKTQYF.

The chain is built from TRBV7-3 and TRBJ1-1; TRBD1 might be the D (6 bases). The CDR3 runs 13 residues. V was cut by 5 bases and J by 1 base, with 8 bases left in between. Germline V gene sequence: CDR1 SGHTA, CDR2 FQGTGA. The CDR3 is CASSLGQNTEAFF. The CDR3 nucleotides read TGTGCCAGCAGCCTGGGACAGAACACTGAAGCTTTCTTT.

V gene TRBV4-2 combines with J gene TRBJ1-6, with a possible D match to TRBD1 (5 bases). Germline V CDR1 and CDR2: LGHNA, YNFKEQ. The CDR3 runs 16 residues. Trimming removed 4 bases at V and 9 bases at J, with 19 bases between. CDR3 sequence: CASSLNLGREVSPLHF. The DNA for the CDR3 is TGTGCCAGCAGCCTAAATCTGGGCAGGGAGGTTTCACCCCTCCACTTT.

The chain couples TRBV2 to TRBJ2-7, with D possibly matching TRBD1 (8 bases). The CDR3 extends over 15 amino acids. Trimming removed 2 bases at V and 6 bases at J, with 17 bases between. Germline lookup yields CDR1 SNHLY and CDR2 FYNNEI. This CDR3 is CASSEYRTGRGEQYF. Written as DNA, the CDR3 is TGTGCCAGCAGTGAATATCGGACAGGGAGGGGCGAGCAGTACTTC.

This rearrangement joins TRBV7-9 to TRBJ2-7; D is possibly TRBD2 (7 bases). V was shortened by 3 bases and J by 3 bases, with 9 bases between the two germline ends. This CDR3 contains 13 residues. Germline V gene data show CDR1 as SEHNR and CDR2 as FQNEAQ (reference sequence). The CDR3 here is CASSLGGLYEQYF. For the CDR3, the DNA is TGTGCCAGCAGCTTGGGGGGGCTCTACGAGCAGTACTTC.

The rearrangement uses TRBV6-1 and TRBJ1-4, with unresolved D. Germline V gene lookup returns CDR1 MNHNS and CDR2 SASEGT. The V end lost 5 bases, the J end lost 8 bases, and 12 bases lay between the germline ends. The length of the CDR3 is 13 residues. The CDR3 here is CASSYWSGEKLFF. CDR3 nucleotide sequence: TGTGCCAGCAGTTATTGGTCAGGAGAAAAACTGTTTTTT.

J is TRBJ2-2 and V is TRBV28; TRBD1 agrees at 10 bases. V trimming: 4 bases; J trimming: 6 bases; junction bases outside the gene matches: 8. Germline loops: CDR1 MDHEN, CDR2 SYDVKM. This CDR3 comprises 16 residues. The CDR3 sequence: CASSSPGQGNAGELFF. CDR3 sequence (DNA): TGTGCCAGCAGTTCCCCGGGACAGGGGAATGCCGGGGAGCTGTTTTTT. Full variable domain (remainder filled in from reference TRBV28 and TRBJ2-2): DVKVTQSSRYLVKRTGEKVFLECVQDMDHENMFWYRQDPGLGLRLIYFSYDVKMKEKGDIPEGYSVSREKKERFSLILESASTNQTSMYLCASSSPGQGNAGELFFGEGSRLTVL.

The rearrangement uses TRBV15 and TRBJ2-5; 7 nucleotides match TRBD1. The CDR3 is made up of 13 amino acids. V shed 4 bases and J 9 bases; nucleotides not matched to a gene: 8. Germline values: CDR1 LNHNV, CDR2 YYDKDF (reference sequence). CDR3 sequence (DNA): TGTGCCACCAGCAAACCGGGACAGTCCCCCCAGTACTTC. The encoded protein is CATSKPGQSPQYF.

The table lists this clone with a few counts. J is TRBJ2-7 and V is TRBV2; D gene uncertain. The CDR3 spans 11 residues. V was trimmed by 8 bases and J by 2 bases, leaving 7 bases between them. Germline lookup yields CDR1 SNHLY and CDR2 FYNNEI. CDR3 sequence: CASESAYEQYF. Written as DNA, the CDR3 is TGTGCCAGCGAGAGCGCCTACGAGCAGTACTTC. The variable domain in full, with the rest retrieved from reference TRBV2 and TRBJ2-7, is EPEVTQTPSHQVTQMGQEVILRCVPISNHLYFYWYRQILGQKVEFLVSFYNNEISEKSEIFDDQFSVERPDGSNFTLKIRSTKLEDSAMYFCASESAYEQYFGPGTRLTVT.

This chain uses TRBV11-2 with TRBJ2-1, with 9 bases aligning to TRBD2. The CDR3 has 17 amino acids. The junction had 8 bases not matched to a gene; V was cut back by 1 base and J by 4 bases. Germline V CDR1 and CDR2: SGHAT, FQNNGV. The CDR3 loop is CASSLVSSGIGYNEQFF. The DNA of the CDR3 is TGTGCCAGCAGCTTAGTGTCTAGCGGGATTGGGTACAATGAGCAGTTCTTC.

The CDR3 DNA follows: TGTGCCAGCAGCTTCGGACAGGGCACTGAAGCTTTCTTT. Its protein is CASSFGQGTEAFF. J is TRBJ1-1 and V is TRBV7-3; TRBD1 matches 8 bases. Trimming removed 3 bases from V and 4 bases from J; junction bases left unmatched: 1. Germline-derived CDR1 and CDR2 are SGHTA and FQGTGA. This CDR3 is 13 amino acids long.

The chain has TRBV18 and TRBJ2-6; 7 nucleotides align to TRBD2. The germline V gene encodes CDR1 KGHSH and CDR2 LQKENI. CDR3 length: 15 residues. J was trimmed by 11 bases and V by 0 bases; bases with no gene match: 7. The DNA for the CDR3 is TGTGCCAGCTCACCACCGACGGTACGGGGGGACGTCCTGACTTTC. Translated, it gives CASSPPTVRGDVLTF.

The chain recombines TRBV19 with TRBJ1-6; no firm D call. Deletions cut 9 bases from V and 0 bases from J, with 9 bases between. CDR3 size: 14 residues. Germline assignment: CDR1 LNHDA and CDR2 SQIVND (reference sequence). The CDR3 here is CASKGGSYNSPLHF. The CDR3 DNA is TGTGCCAGCAAGGGAGGCTCCTATAATTCACCCCTCCACTTT. The complete variable domain, with remaining parts taken from reference TRBV19 and TRBJ1-6, reads DGGITQSPKYLFRKEGQNVTLSCEQNLNHDAMYWYRQDPGQGLRLIYYSQIVNDFQKGDIAEGYSVSREKKESFPLTVTSAQKNPTAFYLCASKGGSYNSPLHFGNGTRLTVT.